The 4 T cell receptor beta chains given below trace back to one sample, sequenced in a study of T cell responses to AZD1222 COVID-19 vaccine. Assay: immunoSEQ multiplex PCR; the TCRdb copy retains only in-frame clones and omits some. The sample lists about 160,000 clones; approximately 90% were seen once. The specimen comprised peripheral blood, sampled on day 0 of AZD1222 vaccination. The origin of the receptors is an adult in good health.

The V gene is TRBV28, the J gene TRBJ1-1; no definite D call. Trimming removed 2 bases at V and 4 bases at J, with 11 bases between. Germline V lookup: CDR1 MDHEN, CDR2 SYDVKM. This CDR3 spans 14 amino acids. The CDR3 DNA is TGTGCCAGCAGTTTACTGGGTTTGGGCACTGAAGCTTTCTTT. It encodes CASSLLGLGTEAFF.

This rearrangement joins TRBV29-1 to TRBJ1-1, with D possibly matching TRBD1 (5 bases). The CDR3 consists of 11 residues. Germline V lookup: CDR1 SQVTM, CDR2 ANQGSEA. V lost 7 bases, J lost 5 bases, and 11 bases lay in between. This CDR3 is CSAIRGTEAFF. The CDR3 DNA reads TGCAGCGCCATACGGGGGACTGAAGCTTTCTTT.

The genes are TRBV5-1 and TRBJ1-1; D call uncertain. The germline V gene has CDR1 SGHRS and CDR2 YFSETQ. The CDR3 is 11 amino acids. V lost 0 bases and J lost 3, with 0 bases in between. The CDR3 DNA reads as TGCGCCAGCAGCTTGGACACTGAAGCTTTCTTT. Translation: CASSLDTEAFF. Variable domain in full (rest from reference TRBV5-1 and TRBJ1-1): KAGVTQTPRYLIKTRGQQVTLSCSPISGHRSVSWYQQTPGQGLQFLFEYFSETQRNKGNFPGRFSGRQFSNSRSEMNVSTLELGDSALYLCASSLDTEAFFGQGTRLTVV.

In its sample, this clone was seen once. This chain connects TRBV10-3 to TRBJ2-3; D remains unclear. CDR1 ENHRY and CDR2 SYGVKD come from the germline V gene. The CDR3 contains 12 residues. Trimming stripped 8 bases from V and 5 bases from J, with 11 bases between. The CDR3 coding sequence is TGTGCCATCCGGGCCCCCCAAGATACGCAGTATTTT. Its protein product is CAIRAPQDTQYF.